Detailed here is one T cell receptor beta chain. Its specificity is not known. The data are from a study of T cell responses to AZD1222 COVID-19 vaccine. CDR1 and CDR2 from the germline V gene are MNHEY and SMNVEV (reference sequence). The CDR3 sequence is 17 residues long. The ends were cut back, 1 base at V and 4 bases at J, with 17 bases in the middle. Measured with immunoSEQ multiplex PCR; TCRdb has only the in-frame clones, and not every one. The sample contains more than 95,000 clones, around 89% of which appear only once. Points from the study as a whole: Seropositive status at baseline applied to only 6 or 7 AZD1222 recipients.

The V gene is TRBV27, the J gene TRBJ2-1; D gene ambiguous. The specimen was peripheral blood, collected on day 0 of AZD1222 vaccination. The clonotype comes from an adult in good health. The CDR3 here is CASSLFAVPPPYNEQFF. In DNA form, the CDR3 reads TGTGCCAGCAGTTTATTCGCGGTCCCGCCCCCTTACAATGAGCAGTTCTTC.